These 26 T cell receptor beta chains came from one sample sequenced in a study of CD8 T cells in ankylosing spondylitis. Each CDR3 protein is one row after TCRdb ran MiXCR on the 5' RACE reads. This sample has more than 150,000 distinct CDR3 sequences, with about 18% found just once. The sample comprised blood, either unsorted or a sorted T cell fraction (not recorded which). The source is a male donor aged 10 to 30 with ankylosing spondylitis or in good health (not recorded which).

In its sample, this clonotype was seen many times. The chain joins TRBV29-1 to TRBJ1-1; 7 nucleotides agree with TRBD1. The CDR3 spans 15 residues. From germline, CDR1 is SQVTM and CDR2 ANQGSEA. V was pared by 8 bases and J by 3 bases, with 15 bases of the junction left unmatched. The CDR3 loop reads CSTPGGGDFYTEAFF. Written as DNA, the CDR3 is TGCAGCACCCCAGGGGGAGGCGACTTTTACACTGAAGCTTTCTTT.

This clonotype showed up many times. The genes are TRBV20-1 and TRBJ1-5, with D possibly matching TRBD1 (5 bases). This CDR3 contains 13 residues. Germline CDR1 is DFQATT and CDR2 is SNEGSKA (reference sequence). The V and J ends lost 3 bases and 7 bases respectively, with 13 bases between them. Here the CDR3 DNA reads TGCAGTGCTAGTGGCAGGAGGGACCAGCCCCAGCATTTT. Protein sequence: CSASGRRDQPQHF.

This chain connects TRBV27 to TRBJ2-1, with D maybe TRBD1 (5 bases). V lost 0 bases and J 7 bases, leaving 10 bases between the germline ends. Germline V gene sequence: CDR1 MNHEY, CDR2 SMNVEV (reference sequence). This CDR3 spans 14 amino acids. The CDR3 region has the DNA TGTGCCAGCAGTTTATCCAGGGTGGAAAATGAGCAGTTCTTC. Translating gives CASSLSRVENEQFF.

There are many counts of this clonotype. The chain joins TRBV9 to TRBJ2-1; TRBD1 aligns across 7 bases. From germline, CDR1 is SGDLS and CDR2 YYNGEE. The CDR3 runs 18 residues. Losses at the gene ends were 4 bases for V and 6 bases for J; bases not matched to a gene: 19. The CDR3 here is CASSPAPSGTVISNEQFF. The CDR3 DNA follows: TGTGCCAGCAGCCCAGCGCCCTCCGGGACAGTTATCTCCAATGAGCAGTTCTTC.

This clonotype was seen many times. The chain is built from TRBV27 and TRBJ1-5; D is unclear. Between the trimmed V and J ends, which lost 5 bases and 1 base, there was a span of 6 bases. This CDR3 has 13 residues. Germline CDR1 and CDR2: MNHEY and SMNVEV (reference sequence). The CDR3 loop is CASSGRSNQPQHF. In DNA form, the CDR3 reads TGTGCCAGCAGTGGGCGCAGCAATCAGCCCCAGCATTTT.

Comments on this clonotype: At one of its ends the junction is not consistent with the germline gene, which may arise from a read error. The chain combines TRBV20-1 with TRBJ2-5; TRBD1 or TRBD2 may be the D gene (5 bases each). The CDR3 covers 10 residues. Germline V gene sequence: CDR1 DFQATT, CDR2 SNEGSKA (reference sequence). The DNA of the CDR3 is TGCAGTGCTAGGGACCGGGACCTCGACTTC. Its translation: CSARDRDLDF.

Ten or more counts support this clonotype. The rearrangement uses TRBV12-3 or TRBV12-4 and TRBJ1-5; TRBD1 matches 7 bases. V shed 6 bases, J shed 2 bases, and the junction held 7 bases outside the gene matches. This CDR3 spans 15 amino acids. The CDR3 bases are TGTGCCAGCAGCAGTTCCGGGACAGGCAATCAGCCCCAGCATTTT. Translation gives CASSSSGTGNQPQHF.

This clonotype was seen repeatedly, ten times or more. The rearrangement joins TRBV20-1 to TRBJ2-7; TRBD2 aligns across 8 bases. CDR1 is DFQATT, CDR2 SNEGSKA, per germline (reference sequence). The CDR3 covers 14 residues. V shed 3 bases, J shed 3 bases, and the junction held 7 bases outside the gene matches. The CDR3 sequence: CSASLLADHYEQYF. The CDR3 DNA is TGCAGTGCTAGTCTACTAGCGGACCACTACGAGCAGTACTTC.

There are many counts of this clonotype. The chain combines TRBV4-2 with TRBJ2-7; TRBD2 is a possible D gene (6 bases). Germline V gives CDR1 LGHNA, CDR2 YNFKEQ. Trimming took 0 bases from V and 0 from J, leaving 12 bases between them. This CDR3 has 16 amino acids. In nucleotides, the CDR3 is TGTGCCAGCAGCCAAGAAGCTGGCGGGGACTCCTACGAGCAGTACTTC. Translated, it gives CASSQEAGGDSYEQYF.

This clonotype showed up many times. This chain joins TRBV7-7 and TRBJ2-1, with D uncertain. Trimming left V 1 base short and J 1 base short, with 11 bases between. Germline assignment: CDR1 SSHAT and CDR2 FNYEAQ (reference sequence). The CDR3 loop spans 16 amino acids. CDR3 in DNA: TGTGCCAGCAGCTTAGGACGGACCATATCCTACAATGAGCAGTTCTTC. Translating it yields CASSLGRTISYNEQFF. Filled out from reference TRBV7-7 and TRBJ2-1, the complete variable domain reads GAGVSQSPRYKVTKRGQDVTLRCDPISSHATLYWYQQALGQGPEFLTYFNYEAQPDKSGLPSDRFSAERPEGSISTLTIQRTEQRDSAMYRCASSLGRTISYNEQFFGPGTRLTVL.

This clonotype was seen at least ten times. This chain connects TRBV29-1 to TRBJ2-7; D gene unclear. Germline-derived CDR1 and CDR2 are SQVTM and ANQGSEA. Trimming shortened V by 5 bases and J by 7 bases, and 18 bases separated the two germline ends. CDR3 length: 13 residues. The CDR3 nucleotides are TGCAGCGTTACCGGGCTTGGGCTGAGAGAGCAGTACTTC. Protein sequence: CSVTGLGLREQYF.

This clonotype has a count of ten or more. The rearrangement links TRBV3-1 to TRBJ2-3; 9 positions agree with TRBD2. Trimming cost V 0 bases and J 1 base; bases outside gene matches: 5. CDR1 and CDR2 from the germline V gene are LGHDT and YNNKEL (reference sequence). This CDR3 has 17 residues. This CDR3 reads CASSQDGREGRTDTQYF. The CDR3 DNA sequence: TGTGCCAGCAGCCAAGATGGGCGGGAGGGACGCACAGATACGCAGTATTTT.

CDR3 in DNA: TGTGCCAGTAGTGCAAAGGAAAAACTGTTTTTT. The encoded protein is CASSAKEKLFF. The genes are TRBV19 and TRBJ1-4, with D unresolved. V gave up 5 bases and J gave up 8 bases, with 6 bases separating them. The CDR3 runs 11 residues. Germline CDR1 LNHDA, CDR2 SQIVND (reference sequence). Filled out from reference TRBV19 and TRBJ1-4, the complete variable domain reads DGGITQSPKYLFRKEGQNVTLSCEQNLNHDAMYWYRQDPGQGLRLIYYSQIVNDFQKGDIAEGYSVSREKKESFPLTVTSAQKNPTAFYLCASSAKEKLFFGSGTQLSVL.

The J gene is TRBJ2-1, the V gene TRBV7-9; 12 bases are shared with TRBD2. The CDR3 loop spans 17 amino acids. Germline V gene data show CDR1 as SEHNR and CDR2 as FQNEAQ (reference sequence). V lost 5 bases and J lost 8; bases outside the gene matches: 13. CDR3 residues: CASSPGTSGPVVDEQFF. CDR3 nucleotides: TGTGCCAGCAGCCCCGGGACTAGCGGGCCTGTGGTCGATGAGCAGTTCTTC.

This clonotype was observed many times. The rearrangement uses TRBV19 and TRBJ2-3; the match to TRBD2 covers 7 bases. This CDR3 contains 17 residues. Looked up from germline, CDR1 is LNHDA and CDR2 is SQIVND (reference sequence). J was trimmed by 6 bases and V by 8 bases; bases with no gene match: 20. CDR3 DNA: TGTGCCAGTCGACCGATGGGTATCGGCGGGAGAATTGATACGCAGTATTTT. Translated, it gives CASRPMGIGGRIDTQYF.

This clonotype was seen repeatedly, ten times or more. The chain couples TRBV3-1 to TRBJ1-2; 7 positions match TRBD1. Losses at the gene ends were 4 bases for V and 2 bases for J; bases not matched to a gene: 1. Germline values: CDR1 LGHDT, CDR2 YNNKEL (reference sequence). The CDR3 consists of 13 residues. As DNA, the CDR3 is TGTGCCAGCAGCCTGGGACAGAACTATGGCTACACCTTC. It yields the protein CASSLGQNYGYTF.

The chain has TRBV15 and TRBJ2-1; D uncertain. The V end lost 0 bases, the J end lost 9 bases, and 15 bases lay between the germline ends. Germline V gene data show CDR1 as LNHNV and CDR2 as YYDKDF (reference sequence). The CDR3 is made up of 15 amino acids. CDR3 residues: CATSRDLVTLAEQFF. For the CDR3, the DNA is TGTGCCACCAGCAGAGATCTAGTGACCCTTGCTGAGCAGTTCTTC.

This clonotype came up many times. Written as DNA, the CDR3 is TGTGCCAGCAGCGGAGGGACGGGGACTAGCAGCTACAATGAGCAGTTCTTC. It yields the protein CASSGGTGTSSYNEQFF. V and J are TRBV5-6 and TRBJ2-1; 9 nucleotides align to TRBD2. Germline CDR1 is SGHDT and CDR2 is YYEEEE. CDR3 size: 17 residues. With V trimmed by 4 bases and J by 3 bases, 11 bases remained unmatched.

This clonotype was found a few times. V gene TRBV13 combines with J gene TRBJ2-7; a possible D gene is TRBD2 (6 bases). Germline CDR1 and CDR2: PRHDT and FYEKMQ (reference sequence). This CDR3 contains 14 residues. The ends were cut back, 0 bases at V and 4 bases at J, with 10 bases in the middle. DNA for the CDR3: TGTGCCAGCAGCTTAGGCCTAGCGTGGTACGAGCAGTACGTC. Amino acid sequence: CASSLGLAWYEQYV.

CDR3 region: CSVVGGLAGTYNEQFF. The DNA for the CDR3 is TGCAGCGTCGTCGGGGGACTAGCGGGAACCTACAATGAGCAGTTCTTC. The V and J genes are TRBV29-1 and TRBJ2-1, with 13 bases identical to TRBD2. The CDR3 consists of 16 residues. Germline V gene lookup returns CDR1 SQVTM and CDR2 ANQGSEA. Trimming cost V 6 bases and J 2 bases; bases outside gene matches: 7.

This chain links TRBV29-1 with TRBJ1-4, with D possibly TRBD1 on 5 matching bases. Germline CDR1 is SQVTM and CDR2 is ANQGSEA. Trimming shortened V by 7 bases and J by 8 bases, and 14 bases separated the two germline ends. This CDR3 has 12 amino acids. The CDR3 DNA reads TGCAGCGCCCGCAGGGAGAGCGAAAAACTGTTTTTT. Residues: CSARRESEKLFF.

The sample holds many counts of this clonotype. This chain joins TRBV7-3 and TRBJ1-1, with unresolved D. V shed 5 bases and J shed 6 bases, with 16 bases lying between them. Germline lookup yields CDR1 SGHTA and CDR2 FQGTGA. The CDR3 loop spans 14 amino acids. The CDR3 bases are TGTGCCAGCAGCCCCGGCCCCGGAGAGGCTGAAGCTTTCTTT. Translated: CASSPGPGEAEAFF.

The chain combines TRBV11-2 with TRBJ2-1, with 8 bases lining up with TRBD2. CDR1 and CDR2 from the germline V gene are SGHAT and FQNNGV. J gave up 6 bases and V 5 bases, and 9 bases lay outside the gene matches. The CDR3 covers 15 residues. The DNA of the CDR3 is TGTGCCAGCAGCCTTGGGTCAGGACTAGCCAATGAGCAGTTCTTC. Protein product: CASSLGSGLANEQFF.

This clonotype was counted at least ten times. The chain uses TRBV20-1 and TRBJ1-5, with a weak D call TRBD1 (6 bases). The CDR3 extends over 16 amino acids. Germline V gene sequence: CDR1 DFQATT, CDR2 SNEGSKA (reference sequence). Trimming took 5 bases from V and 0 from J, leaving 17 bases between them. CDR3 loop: CSAERRGQHSNQPQHF. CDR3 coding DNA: TGCAGTGCTGAGAGACGGGGGCAGCATAGCAATCAGCCCCAGCATTTT.

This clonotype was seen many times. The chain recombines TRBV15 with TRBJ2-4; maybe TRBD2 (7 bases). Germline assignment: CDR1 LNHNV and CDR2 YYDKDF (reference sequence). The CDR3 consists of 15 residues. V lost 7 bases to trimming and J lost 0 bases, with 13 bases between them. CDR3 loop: CATNPRGGAKNIQYF. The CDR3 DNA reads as TGTGCCACCAATCCGAGGGGGGGAGCCAAAAACATTCAGTACTTC.

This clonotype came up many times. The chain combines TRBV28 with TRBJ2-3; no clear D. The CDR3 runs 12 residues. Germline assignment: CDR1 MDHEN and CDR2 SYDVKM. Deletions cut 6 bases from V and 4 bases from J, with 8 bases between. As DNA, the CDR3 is TGTGCCAGCAGGGCGATGGCAGATACGCAGTATTTT. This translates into CASRAMADTQYF.